These T cell receptor beta chains were read from a single sample in a study of T cells after yellow fever vaccination. Via MiXCR, TCRdb re-called the 5' RACE reads, giving one row per CDR3 protein. The sample records 150,000 to 200,000 distinct CDR3 sequences, approximately 6.2% being singletons. The sample consisted of CD4+ T cells sorted from PBMCs, taken on the day of the first yellow fever vaccination. Source of these receptors: a man between 18 and 29 years old who received the YFV17D yellow fever vaccine. Both conserved end residues are part of each CDR3. A D gene is named only where the DNA matches it firmly. Clone size, where shown, is once, few, many, or a class for clones that have expanded.

v_call: TRBV7-2; d_call: -; j_call: TRBJ1-1; clone_size: few; cdr3_nt: TGTGCCAGCAGCGATCAGAGGAACACTGAAGCTTTCTTT; cdr3_aa: CASSDQRNTEAFF
v_call: TRBV13; d_call: TRBD2; j_call: TRBJ2-3; clone_size: many; cdr3_nt: TGTGCCAGCAGCTCTAACCGCGGGGGGGATACGCAGTATTTT; cdr3_aa: CASSSNRGGDTQYF
v_call: TRBV6-2/TRBV6-3; d_call: -; j_call: TRBJ2-2; clone_size: many; cdr3_nt: TGTGCCAGCAGTTACAGCAGGGCCGGGGAGCTGTTTTTT; cdr3_aa: CASSYSRAGELFF
v_call: TRBV11-2; d_call: -; j_call: TRBJ2-4; clone_size: many; cdr3_nt: TGTGCCAGCAGCCCCGAACTACATTTAGCCAAAAACATTCAGTACTTC; cdr3_aa: CASSPELHLAKNIQYF
v_call: TRBV4-2; d_call: TRBD1; j_call: TRBJ1-2; clone_size: -; cdr3_nt: TGTGCCAGCAGCCAAGTAGGACAGGCGAGAGCTAACTATGGCTACACCTTC; cdr3_aa: CASSQVGQARANYGYTF
v_call: TRBV7-2; d_call: -; j_call: TRBJ1-1; clone_size: few; cdr3_nt: TGTGCCAGCAGCGCCCAGGGGCGCAGGACTGAAGCTTTCTTT; cdr3_aa: CASSAQGRRTEAFF
v_call: TRBV5-1; d_call: -; j_call: TRBJ1-5; clone_size: -; cdr3_nt: TGCGCCAGCAGCTTTGAGGGGTTTAGCAATCAGCCCCAGCATTTT; cdr3_aa: CASSFEGFSNQPQHF
v_call: TRBV11-2; d_call: -; j_call: TRBJ2-7; clone_size: many; cdr3_nt: TGTGCCAGCAGCTCATCACGCGCCCCTGGCGAGCAGTACTTC; cdr3_aa: CASSSSRAPGEQYF
v_call: TRBV20-1; d_call: -; j_call: TRBJ2-1; clone_size: many; cdr3_nt: TGCAGTGCTAGAGGGGGCAGGGAAGCCTACAATGAGCAGTTCTTC; cdr3_aa: CSARGGREAYNEQFF
v_call: TRBV3-1; d_call: -; j_call: TRBJ1-6; clone_size: -; cdr3_nt: TGTGCCAGCAGCCAAGAGGGGGCAAACTATAATTCACCCCTCCACTTT; cdr3_aa: CASSQEGANYNSPLHF
v_call: TRBV12-3/TRBV12-4; d_call: -; j_call: TRBJ1-5; clone_size: many; cdr3_nt: TGTGCCAGCAGTTTAAGTCAGAATCAGCCCCAGCATTTT; cdr3_aa: CASSLSQNQPQHF
v_call: TRBV3-1; d_call: -; j_call: TRBJ2-3; clone_size: many; cdr3_nt: TGTGCCAGCAGCCAATTCGCTAGAGGAGATACGCAGTATTTT; cdr3_aa: CASSQFARGDTQYF
v_call: TRBV4-1; d_call: TRBD1; j_call: TRBJ1-2; clone_size: -; cdr3_nt: TGCGCCAGCAGCCTGGGACAGAGTGGCTACACCTTC; cdr3_aa: CASSLGQSGYTF
v_call: TRBV23-1; d_call: -; j_call: TRBJ2-2; clone_size: few; cdr3_nt: TGCGCCAGCAGTCAATCATGGGACACCGGTACCGGGGAGCTGTTTTTT; cdr3_aa: CASSQSWDTGTGELFF
v_call: TRBV14; d_call: -; j_call: TRBJ2-5; clone_size: -; cdr3_nt: TGTGCCAGCAGCCCCCGTGTCAGGGAGACCCAGTACTTC; cdr3_aa: CASSPRVRETQYF